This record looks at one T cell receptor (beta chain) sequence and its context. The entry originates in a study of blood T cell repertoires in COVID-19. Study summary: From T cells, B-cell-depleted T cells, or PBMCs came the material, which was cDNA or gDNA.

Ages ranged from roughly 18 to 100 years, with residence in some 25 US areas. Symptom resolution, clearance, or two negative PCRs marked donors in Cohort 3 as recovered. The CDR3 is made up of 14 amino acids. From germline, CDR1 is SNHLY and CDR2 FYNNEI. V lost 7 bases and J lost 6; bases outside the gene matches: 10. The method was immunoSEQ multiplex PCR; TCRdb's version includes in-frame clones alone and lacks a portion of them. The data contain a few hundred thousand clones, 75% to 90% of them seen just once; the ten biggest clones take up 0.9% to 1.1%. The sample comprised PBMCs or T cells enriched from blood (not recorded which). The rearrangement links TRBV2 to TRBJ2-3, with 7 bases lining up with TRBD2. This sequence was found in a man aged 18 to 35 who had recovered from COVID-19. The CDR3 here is CASTLAVGYDTQYF. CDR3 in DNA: TGTGCCAGCACCCTAGCGGTGGGGTATGATACGCAGTATTTT.